This T cell receptor beta chain was identified in a study of B cell selection in AIRE deficiency (dated by TCRdb to about 2019). Background on the whole study: TCRbeta repertoires of sorted blood CD4+ conventional T cells and regulatory T cells were compared between AIRE-deficient patients and healthy controls. The TCR-sequenced cohort comprised roughly 5 AIRE-deficient APECED patients and roughly 5 healthy control donors.

The research as a whole found: Roughly 30.6% of the Treg TCRbeta sequences shared among healthy donors turned up in patient Tconv cells, suggesting that Treg-biased clones are diverted into the Tconv compartment. Only TCRbeta chains were sequenced, and roughly 37% of shared healthy-donor Treg sequences were also present in healthy Tconv cells, possibly due to differing TCRalpha chains. Among 3,500 to 4,000 shared Treg TCRbeta sequences, approximately 32% were shared exclusively by healthy donors and around 9.3% exclusively by patients, which suggests that Treg selection is less efficient in the absence of AIRE. CDR3s were shorter in shared Treg sequences, reflecting a bias toward rearrangements that have few non-templated nucleotide insertions. TCRBV gene usage, CDR3 length and TCR diversity in Tconv and Treg cells from AIRE-deficient patients were found to be similar to those in cells from healthy donors.

Including cysteine and phenylalanine, the CDR3 has 14 amino acids. Only the CDR3 part of the read is kept: 42 bases, read in frame from the first base. From the germline V gene, CDR1 is SGHVS and CDR2 is FQNEAQ. V sheds 0 bases and J sheds 5 bases, leaving 8 bases between their ends. As regards this clone: Its specific antigen is unknown. Within one base of it there is no much larger clone, and no base qualities were kept.

Regulatory T cells were sorted as CD4+CD25hiCD127low/negative cells. AIRE-deficient patients had APECED syndrome. Tconv and Treg cells for TCRbeta sequencing were sorted on a FACSAria flow cytometer. The sorted cells went into 5-ml round-bottom polystyrene tubes, and the dry cell pellets were then frozen at -80 degrees C until sequencing. TCRbeta chain sequencing was performed with the immunoSEQ platform. In the paper's pipeline: When Treg repertoires were pooled, tens of thousands of distinct TCRbeta sequences were obtained from patients and roughly 9.9x10^4 from healthy donors. Treg TCRbeta sequences shared by two or more individuals were defined as public, and these public Treg TCRbeta sequences were subsequently searched for in Tconv repertoires. Differences between groups were assessed using Mann-Whitney U tests with Bonferroni-Dunn correction in GraphPad Prism 7.03. As stored in TCRdb, this immuneACCESS dataset retains in-frame rearrangements with V and J assigned. A fraction of the clones does not appear; measured against another copy, unresolved V genes explain less than half of the discrepancy, and the remainder lacks a known reason. V and J calls plus clone size are reproduced from that table; the DNA served to infer D and trimming. This sample holds more than 12,000 clones; roughly 91% were observed only once. More than 0.85% of the sample rests with the top ten.

Input material: Tregs sorted from PBMCs. The sequence is built from TRBV7-8 and TRBJ2-1, with the D gene call left open. The clonotype was recovered from a human donor with AIRE deficiency. The CDR3 in this case is CASSLASFHNEQFF. The base sequence is TGTGCCAGCAGCTTAGCTAGTTTCCACAATGAGCAGTTCTTC.